These 29 T cell receptor beta chains were all obtained from the same sample, sequenced in a study of T cells in Graves' hyperthyroidism and ophthalmopathy. The investigators amplified TCR beta CDR3 regions from RNA transcripts. First-round RT-PCR targeting the TCR CDR3 was performed with the HTBI primer set. Using its own MiXCR run on the multiplex PCR reads, TCRdb lists one record per CDR3 protein. This sample has a few hundred thousand distinct CDR3 sequences, with just under 15% found just once. Source material: blood. The receptors stem from a woman in her 30s with Graves' hyperthyroidism.

Here the CDR3 reads CASSRNGQGSNQPQHF. For the CDR3, the DNA is TGTGCCAGCAGTCGTAATGGGCAAGGGAGCAATCAGCCCCAGCATTTT. J is TRBJ1-5 and V is TRBV6-2 or TRBV6-3; D unclear. CDR1 and CDR2 from the germline V gene are MNHEY and SVGEGT. The CDR3 has 16 amino acids. V lost 5 bases and J lost 1, with 15 bases in between.

In DNA form, the CDR3 reads TGTGCCAGCAGCCCGAGGATTGGACCCCTCCACTTT. This translates into CASSPRIGPLHF. The chain employs TRBV5-6 and TRBJ1-6; D call uncertain. The CDR3 has 12 residues. The germline gives CDR1 SGHDT, CDR2 YYEEEE. V was pared by 4 bases and J by 12 bases, with 11 bases between.

The V call is TRBV3-1, the J call TRBJ2-5; no definite D call. CDR3 length: 15 amino acids. Germline-derived CDR1 and CDR2 are LGHDT and YNNKEL (reference sequence). Trimming pared 0 bases from V and 5 bases from J, leaving 13 bases between. The CDR3 DNA sequence: TGTGCCAGCAGCCAAGATCGGCACCAGAGGGAGACCCAGTACTTC. Translation gives CASSQDRHQRETQYF.

Ten or more counts support this clonotype. The chain couples TRBV2 to TRBJ1-1, with TRBD1 matching 8 bases. This CDR3 spans 14 amino acids. The V segment lost 5 bases and the J segment 7 bases; nucleotides outside the gene matches: 9. Germline V CDR1 and CDR2: SNHLY, FYNNEI. The CDR3 sequence: CASSYQRGTGEAFF. The CDR3 bases are TGTGCCAGCAGTTACCAGAGGGGGACAGGTGAAGCTTTCTTT.

This clonotype occurred a few times. This sequence joins TRBV10-3 and TRBJ1-2; possibly TRBD1 for D (5 bases). CDR3 length: 12 residues. Deletions cut 8 bases from V and 8 bases from J, with 15 bases between. Germline V gives CDR1 ENHRY, CDR2 SYGVKD. In DNA form, the CDR3 reads TGTGCCATCGACCCTGGGACGGGGGGCTACACCTTC. It translates to CAIDPGTGGYTF.

This clonotype was counted many times. The chain joins TRBV16 to TRBJ1-5, with 7 bases fitting TRBD1. Trimming took 3 bases from V and 2 from J; bases not matched to a gene: 7. The CDR3 consists of 16 residues. CDR1 KGHSY and CDR2 FQNENV come from the germline V gene. The CDR3 is CASSQTGMMRNQPQHF. CDR3 coding DNA: TGTGCCAGCAGCCAGACAGGGATGATGCGCAATCAGCCCCAGCATTTT.

This rearrangement joins TRBV9 to TRBJ1-5; D is possibly TRBD1 (5 bases). The CDR3 has 14 residues. Per germline, CDR1 SGDLS and CDR2 YYNGEE. Between the trimmed V and J ends, which lost 1 base and 9 bases, there was a span of 14 bases. This chain's CDR3 is CASSVRGISGPQHF. DNA of the CDR3: TGTGCCAGCAGCGTAAGGGGAATATCAGGGCCCCAGCATTTT.

This clonotype was found many times. This chain connects TRBV2 to TRBJ1-6, with 7 bases lining up with TRBD1. Germline V lookup: CDR1 SNHLY, CDR2 FYNNEI. The CDR3 is 14 residues long. The trim removed 6 bases at V and 6 bases at J, leaving 5 bases unmatched. The CDR3 DNA reads TGTGCCAGCAGGCCGACAGGGATTAATTCACCCCTCCACTTT. This sequence encodes CASRPTGINSPLHF.

There are a few counts of this clonotype. The chain recombines TRBV5-5 with TRBJ2-3; TRBD2 might be the D (5 bases). The CDR3 is 14 amino acids. CDR1 is SGHKS and CDR2 is YYEKEE in the germline V gene (reference sequence). V was shortened by 5 bases and J by 2 bases, with 12 bases between the two germline ends. In DNA, the CDR3 is TGTGCCAGCAGTAGGGAGTCATCCACAGATACGCAGTATTTT. Translating gives CASSRESSTDTQYF. The variable domain in full, with the rest retrieved from reference TRBV5-5 and TRBJ2-3, is DAGVTQSPTHLIKTRGQQVTLRCSPISGHKSVSWYQQVLGQGPQFIFQYYEKEERGRGNFPDRFSARQFPNYSSELNVNALLLGDSALYLCASSRESSTDTQYFGPGTRLTVL.

In its sample, this clonotype was seen many times. The CDR3 DNA is TGTGCCAGCAGTTTATTAGCGGAGACTCCCTACGAGCAGTACTTC. The encoded protein is CASSLLAETPYEQYF. The chain links TRBV27 to TRBJ2-7; D is perhaps TRBD2 (6 bases). The V gene lost 1 base and the J gene lost 2 bases, with 12 bases spanning the gap. The CDR3 covers 15 residues. Germline V CDR1 and CDR2: MNHEY, SMNVEV (reference sequence).

This clonotype was counted only a few times. The V and J genes are TRBV20-1 and TRBJ2-1; TRBD2 matches at 7 bases. Germline CDR1 and CDR2: DFQATT and SNEGSKA (reference sequence). This CDR3 is built from 14 residues. Losses at the gene ends were 2 bases for V and 8 bases for J; bases not matched to a gene: 9. Written as DNA, the CDR3 is TGCAGTGCTAGACGACTAGCCGAATCGGATGAGCAGTTCTTC. Protein product: CSARRLAESDEQFF.

This clonotype was counted only a few times. The gene calls are TRBV19 and TRBJ2-7, with a tentative D call TRBD2 (6 bases). The V end was cut by 5 bases, the J end by 1 base, with 12 bases between. The CDR3 contains 14 residues. Germline loops: CDR1 LNHDA, CDR2 SQIVND (reference sequence). In DNA form, the CDR3 reads TGTGCCAGTAGTGAACCCGGACTATCCTACGAGCAGTACTTC. Protein: CASSEPGLSYEQYF.

The chain employs TRBV20-1 and TRBJ2-5, with TRBD2 matching 8 bases. Trimming took 3 bases from V and 1 from J; bases not matched to a gene: 7. The CDR3 extends over 15 amino acids. Germline V gives CDR1 DFQATT, CDR2 SNEGSKA (reference sequence). The CDR3 nucleotides are TGCAGTGCTAGGGGCCTACTAGCGGCCCAAGAGACCCAGTACTTC. Translating it yields CSARGLLAAQETQYF.

This clonotype was found many times. The rearrangement uses TRBV2 and TRBJ1-2; 12 nucleotides agree with TRBD1. The V gene's germline CDR1 is SNHLY and CDR2 FYNNEI. V trimming: 6 bases; J trimming: 7 bases; junction bases outside the gene matches: 6. This CDR3 comprises 14 residues. This CDR3 is CASRTGTGGGGYTF. The CDR3 DNA follows: TGTGCCAGCAGGACCGGGACAGGGGGCGGTGGCTACACCTTC.

This chain links TRBV4-1 with TRBJ1-6; D call uncertain. The germline V gene encodes CDR1 MGHRA and CDR2 YSYEKL. Trimming pared 2 bases from V and 9 bases from J, leaving 14 bases between. The CDR3 totals 15 residues. The CDR3 bases are TGCGCCAGCAGCCAACTTACGGTCGTCTCTTCACCCCTCCACTTT. Translating it yields CASSQLTVVSSPLHF.

This clonotype was found many times. V is TRBV11-2 and J is TRBJ2-7; D is perhaps TRBD1 or TRBD2 (5 bases each). V was shortened by 0 bases and J by 3 bases, with 12 bases between the two germline ends. Looked up from germline, CDR1 is SGHAT and CDR2 is FQNNGV. The CDR3 runs to 15 residues. The CDR3 sequence is CASSLETRGFYEQYF. For the CDR3, the DNA is TGTGCCAGCAGCTTAGAAACTAGGGGATTCTACGAGCAGTACTTC.

This clonotype was seen a few times. The chain is built from TRBV27 and TRBJ1-5, with 10 bases lining up with TRBD1. The germline CDR1 and CDR2 sequences are MNHEY and SMNVEV (reference sequence). This CDR3 has 16 amino acids. The junction had 4 bases not matched to a gene; V was cut back by 3 bases and J by 2 bases. CDR3 sequence reads: CASSFGTGEGNQPQHF. The CDR3 bases are TGTGCCAGCAGTTTCGGGACAGGGGAAGGCAATCAGCCCCAGCATTTT.

As to this clonotype: This could be a read error, since a much larger clone is one nucleotide away. The V and J genes are TRBV4-1 and TRBJ2-7; D might be TRBD1 (6 bases). V gave up 0 bases and J gave up 0 bases, with 6 bases separating them. The CDR3 extends over 14 amino acids. CDR1 and CDR2 (germline): MGHRA, YSYEKL. The CDR3 coding sequence is TGCGCCAGCAGCCAAGAGGGGGCCTCCTACGAGCAGTACTTC. Protein: CASSQEGASYEQYF.

This clonotype was detected ten times or more. Here the CDR3 reads CASSLSGAVSYEQYF. As DNA, the CDR3 is TGTGCCAGCAGTTTATCGGGAGCGGTCTCCTACGAGCAGTACTTC. The chain carries TRBV27 and TRBJ2-7, with a possible D match to TRBD2 (5 bases). Germline V gene data show CDR1 as MNHEY and CDR2 as SMNVEV (reference sequence). Trimming removed 0 bases from V and 0 bases from J, with 9 bases in between. The CDR3 length is 15 residues.

The table lists this clonotype with many counts. The CDR3 region has the DNA TGCGCCAGCAGCTTGGATCCCGGGACAGGGTACAATGAGCAGTTCTTC. Amino acids: CASSLDPGTGYNEQFF. The genes are TRBV5-1 and TRBJ2-1, with 9 bases lining up with TRBD1. CDR3 length: 16 residues. Germline V lookup: CDR1 SGHRS, CDR2 YFSETQ. The V segment lost 0 bases and the J segment 4 bases; nucleotides outside the gene matches: 5.

This clonotype was seen many times. The chain joins TRBV7-8 to TRBJ2-5, with D hard to call. Germline V lookup: CDR1 SGHVS, CDR2 FQNEAQ. With 0 bases removed from V and 2 bases from J, the gap between germline ends came to 7 bases. This CDR3 is built from 14 residues. The CDR3 nucleotides read TGTGCCAGCAGCTTAGCTGCTGTGCAAGAGACCCAGTACTTC. This translates into CASSLAAVQETQYF.

This clonotype was seen a few times. The chain uses TRBV4-1 and TRBJ2-7; D possibly uses TRBD1 or TRBD2 (5 bases each). The V gene's germline CDR1 is MGHRA and CDR2 YSYEKL. V lost 0 bases, J lost 2 bases, and 11 bases lay in between. The CDR3 is 15 amino acids. CDR3 coding DNA: TGCGCCAGCAGCCAAGAGGGGACGGGGCCCTACGAGCAGTACTTC. As protein: CASSQEGTGPYEQYF.

This clonotype appeared a few times. The V call is TRBV7-9, the J call TRBJ2-1; D unclear. This CDR3 is built from 14 residues. Germline values: CDR1 SEHNR, CDR2 FQNEAQ (reference sequence). V shed 3 bases and J shed 5 bases, with 11 bases lying between them. The CDR3 coding sequence is TGTGCCAGCAGCTTTCAAAACGGAAACAATGAGCAGTTCTTC. Translation gives CASSFQNGNNEQFF.

This clonotype was seen many times. The chain recombines TRBV6-1 with TRBJ2-7; maybe TRBD2 (5 bases). This CDR3 has 13 residues. The germline V gene encodes CDR1 MNHNS and CDR2 SASEGT. The V gene lost 7 bases and the J gene lost 3 bases, with 13 bases spanning the gap. The CDR3 DNA sequence: TGTGCCAGCACCCGTGCCGGGAACTACGAGCAGTACTTC. Translation gives CASTRAGNYEQYF.

In its sample, this clonotype was seen a few times. This chain connects TRBV30 to TRBJ1-3; D unresolved. Trimming removed 7 bases from V and 1 base from J, with 11 bases in between. Per the germline V gene, CDR1 is GTSNPN and CDR2 is SVGIG (reference sequence). The CDR3 covers 13 residues. This chain's CDR3 is CASVGLSGNTIYF. CDR3 nucleotides: TGTGCCTCGGTAGGGTTATCTGGAAACACCATATATTTT.

This clonotype was observed a handful of times. This chain uses TRBV20-1 with TRBJ1-1; possibly TRBD1 for D (6 bases). Trimming removed 6 bases at V and 5 bases at J, with 19 bases between. The CDR3 loop spans 14 amino acids. The germline CDR1 and CDR2 sequences are DFQATT and SNEGSKA (reference sequence). CDR3 in DNA: TGCAGTGCGGACTTAAGGGGGGTTGGTACTGAAGCTTTCTTT. The encoded protein is CSADLRGVGTEAFF.

This clonotype was picked up a small number of times. The CDR3 sequence: CASSYSSGRREQFF. The CDR3, as DNA: TGTGCCAGCAGCTACTCTAGCGGGAGGCGTGAGCAGTTCTTC. The V and J genes are TRBV14 and TRBJ2-1; 11 bases fit TRBD2. The trim removed 5 bases at V and 9 bases at J, leaving 6 bases unmatched. In germline, CDR1 is SGHDN, CDR2 FVKESK. CDR3 size: 14 residues.

This clonotype was counted only a few times. The CDR3 loop is CASRTNRDRPYEQYF. The CDR3 DNA sequence: TGTGCCAGCAGGACCAACCGGGACCGACCCTACGAGCAGTACTTC. The chain combines TRBV28 with TRBJ2-7; D may correspond to TRBD1 or TRBD2 (5 bases each). CDR1 MDHEN and CDR2 SYDVKM come from the germline V gene. The CDR3 covers 15 residues. Trimming removed 6 bases at V and 2 bases at J, with 17 bases between.

As to this clonotype: One base away lies a much larger clone, so this may be a sequencing read error. The rearrangement links TRBV20-1 to TRBJ2-7; TRBD1 might be the D (6 bases). Germline assignment: CDR1 DFQATT and CDR2 SNEGSKA (reference sequence). This CDR3 comprises 12 residues. CDR3 region: CSAGQSAYGQYF. In nucleotides, the CDR3 is TGCAGTGCCGGACAGTCAGCCTACGGGCAGTACTTC.